Sequencing of this T cell receptor (beta chain) was carried out in a study of tumor-infiltrating lymphocytes in localized non-small cell lung cancer. CDR3 length equals 15 residues. The V and J ends lost 2 bases and 4 bases, in that order; junction bases with no gene match: 5. Germline V lookup: CDR1 SGHDT, CDR2 YYEEEE. For this clone: What it recognizes is unknown.

Overall study findings and caveats: Higher tumor T cell infiltration than in uninvolved lung was supported by TCRbeta sequencing.

Generated by immunoSEQ multiplex PCR, the TCRdb table keeps only in-frame clones and is missing some. The table lists over 10,000 clones, around 65% of them singletons. The chain has TRBV5-6 and TRBJ2-3; TRBD2 matches at 9 bases. The sequence derives from a human donor with non-small cell lung cancer. The sample comprised lung tumor tissue. The CDR3 spells CASSFSTSGPDTQYF. The CDR3 DNA reads as TGTGCCAGCAGCTTCAGTACTAGCGGGCCAGATACGCAGTATTTT.